A selection of T cell receptor beta chains follows, all from one sample in a study of T cell repertoires in cytomegalovirus infection. Each CDR3 protein gets one entry after TCRdb re-called the reads with MiXCR. The table has 740,000 or so distinct CDR3 sequences, roughly a third seen once; the top ten hold around 2.8%. Sequencing used PBMCs. These receptors came from a human donor in good health (CMV status not recorded). Some clones in this sample may be carry-over from other donors' samples. Each CDR3 is given with its conserved first and last residue. The D gene is left open where the match is weak. Expanded clones are given a class, and other clones once, few, many or no size at all.

D,V,size,length,J,CDR3,DNA
.,TRBV7-9,few,16,TRBJ2-1,CASSLAGVASYNEQFF,TGTGCCAGCAGCTTAGCGGGAGTAGCCTCCTACAATGAGCAGTTCTTC
TRBD2,TRBV20-1,few,14,TRBJ2-7,CSASEREHVHEQYF,TGCAGTGCTAGTGAGCGGGAGCATGTCCACGAGCAGTACTTC
TRBD1,TRBV11-2,.,16,TRBJ1-4,CASSLRRQGWGEKLFF,TGTGCCAGCAGCCTAAGGAGACAGGGCTGGGGTGAAAAACTGTTTTTT
TRBD2,TRBV11-1,once,17,TRBJ2-2,CASSLWLSGRNTGELFF,TGTGCCAGCAGCTTATGGTTGAGCGGGAGAAACACCGGGGAGCTGTTTTTT
.,TRBV20-1,.,17,TRBJ1-4,CSARDRYSDLQGEKLFF,TGCAGTGCTAGAGATCGTTATAGCGATCTGCAGGGTGAAAAACTGTTTTTT
TRBD2,TRBV20-1,few,14,TRBJ2-1,CSALSGRLNNEQFF,TGCAGTGCTCTTAGCGGGAGATTGAACAATGAGCAGTTCTTC
.,TRBV4-1,few,15,TRBJ2-3,CASSQLDSRTDTQYF,TGCGCCAGCAGCCAATTAGACTCTCGCACAGATACGCAGTATTTT
.,TRBV5-1,few,14,TRBJ1-2,CASSLSPGGEGYTF,TGCGCCAGCAGCTTGTCGCCAGGTGGCGAAGGCTACACCTTC
TRBD1,TRBV28,.,13,TRBJ1-5,CASSGQAHQPQHF,TGTGCCAGCAGCGGACAGGCGCACCAGCCCCAGCATTTT
TRBD1,TRBV28,few,15,TRBJ1-5,CASSPFGTGPQPQHF,TGTGCCAGCAGCCCCTTCGGGACAGGGCCTCAGCCCCAGCATTTT
.,TRBV3-1,few,15,TRBJ1-5,CASSQGGGVGQPQHF,TGTGCCAGCAGCCAAGGGGGCGGGGTCGGGCAGCCCCAGCATTTT
TRBD2,TRBV28,once,16,TRBJ2-7,CATQRGVLAGAYEQYF,TGTGCCACCCAGAGGGGTGTATTAGCGGGAGCCTACGAGCAGTACTTC
.,TRBV5-1,.,15,TRBJ1-1,CASSSSGRMNTEAFF,TGCGCCAGCAGCTCTTCGGGACGGATGAACACTGAAGCTTTCTTT
TRBD1,TRBV6-6,few,15,TRBJ1-5,CASSRITGVPQPQHF,TGTGCCAGCAGCCGGATCACAGGGGTACCTCAGCCCCAGCATTTT
TRBD1,TRBV28,.,15,TRBJ2-3,CASSHDRVLGDTQYF,TGTGCCAGCAGTCACGACAGGGTATTAGGGGATACGCAGTATTTT
.,TRBV7-2,few,16,TRBJ2-5,CASSLSPGFIGETQYF,TGTGCCAGCAGCCTATCTCCAGGGTTTATAGGAGAGACCCAGTACTTC
TRBD1,TRBV20-1,.,16,TRBJ1-5,CSARTRPGQGNQPQHF,TGCAGTGCTAGGACACGACCGGGACAGGGTAATCAGCCCCAGCATTTT
TRBD1,TRBV28,few,13,TRBJ1-2,CASSLWTGGGYTF,TGTGCCAGCAGTTTATGGACAGGGGGTGGCTACACCTTC
.,TRBV6-1,many,16,TRBJ2-3,CASKYYRDVGTDTQYF,TGTGCCAGCAAATATTACAGGGACGTCGGCACAGATACGCAGTATTTT
TRBD1,TRBV5-5,.,14,TRBJ2-7,CASSWDRVSDEQYF,TGTGCCAGCAGCTGGGACAGGGTGTCGGACGAGCAGTACTTC
TRBD2,TRBV11-2,.,16,TRBJ2-3,CASRDVEAGVTDTQYF,TGTGCCAGCAGGGACGTGGAAGCGGGAGTCACAGATACGCAGTATTTT
TRBD1,TRBV7-9,few,15,TRBJ2-1,CASSYGTGSYNEQFF,TGTGCCAGCAGCTACGGGACAGGCTCCTACAATGAGCAGTTCTTC
.,TRBV24-1,.,17,TRBJ2-1,CATSDSWGTGSANEQFF,TGTGCCACCAGTGATTCTTGGGGTACCGGTTCTGCCAATGAGCAGTTCTTC
TRBD1,TRBV10-3,few,14,TRBJ1-4,CAISGTGGDEKLFF,TGTGCCATCAGTGGCACAGGGGGGGATGAAAAACTGTTTTTT
.,TRBV5-1,many,16,TRBJ2-1,CASSLVGTVGGDEQFF,TGCGCCAGCAGCTTGGTCGGGACAGTCGGGGGCGATGAGCAGTTCTTC
TRBD1,TRBV7-8,.,16,TRBJ2-7,CASSRDRASDTYEQYF,TGTGCCAGCAGCCGGGACAGGGCATCTGATACCTACGAGCAGTACTTC
.,TRBV2,once,14,TRBJ1-1,CASTRDGKNTEAFF,TGTGCCAGTACCCGGGACGGAAAGAACACTGAAGCTTTCTTT
.,TRBV12-3/TRBV12-4,few,11,TRBJ2-7,CASSLGSGQYF,TGTGCCAGCAGTTTAGGGTCTGGGCAGTACTTC
TRBD1,TRBV2,.,14,TRBJ1-6,CASSGQEFNSPLHF,TGTGCCAGCAGCGGACAGGAGTTTAATTCACCCCTCCACTTT
TRBD1,TRBV12-3/TRBV12-4,.,14,TRBJ1-1,CASSGQGTNTEAFF,TGTGCCAGCAGTGGACAGGGCACGAACACTGAAGCTTTCTTT
TRBD1,TRBV6-2/TRBV6-3,once,15,TRBJ2-7,CASSSKTTGTHEQYF,TGTGCCAGCAGTTCCAAAACGACAGGGACCCACGAGCAGTACTTC
.,TRBV7-9,.,14,TRBJ2-3,CAIKAWGSTDTQYF,TGTGCCATCAAAGCTTGGGGGAGCACAGATACGCAGTATTTT
.,TRBV29-1,.,14,TRBJ2-2,CSVGIRTGAGELFF,TGCAGCGTCGGAATAAGGACGGGCGCCGGGGAGCTGTTTTTT
.,TRBV7-9,few,16,TRBJ1-3,CASSRRREGSGNTIYF,TGTGCCAGCAGCCGACGACGTGAGGGCTCTGGAAACACCATATATTTT
.,TRBV6-1,few,15,TRBJ2-1,CASSEGHLSYNEQFF,TGTGCCAGCAGTGAGGGGCACCTCTCCTACAATGAGCAGTTCTTC
.,TRBV20-1,.,13,TRBJ1-1,CSATDRRDTEAFF,TGCAGTGCTACCGACAGGAGGGACACTGAAGCTTTCTTT
.,TRBV7-2,few,13,TRBJ2-1,CASSLGSGGLEFF,TGTGCCAGCAGCTTAGGTAGTGGCGGTCTCGAGTTCTTC
.,TRBV10-3,.,13,TRBJ1-1,CAMQDSLNTEAFF,TGTGCCATGCAGGACAGTTTGAACACTGAAGCTTTCTTT
.,TRBV10-3,.,14,TRBJ1-5,CAISESDGPAAQHF,TGTGCCATCAGTGAGTCGGACGGCCCAGCAGCCCAGCATTTT
.,TRBV11-2,few,14,TRBJ1-2,CASSYLDGLSGYTF,TGTGCCAGCAGCTACCTGGACGGACTATCTGGCTACACCTTC
.,TRBV7-9,.,11,TRBJ2-5,CASSPQKTQYF,TGTGCCAGCAGCCCTCAGAAGACCCAGTACTTC
TRBD1,TRBV7-6,.,13,TRBJ1-5,CSSSRQGNQPHHF,TGTTCCAGCAGCCGACAGGGCAATCAGCCCCATCATTTT
.,TRBV2,.,13,TRBJ2-1,CASSNRAYNEQFF,TGTGCCAGCAGTAACAGGGCCTACAATGAGCAGTTCTTC
.,TRBV19,.,16,TRBJ1-1,CASSLVSGEGNTEAFF,TGTGCCAGTAGCCTCGTCAGCGGAGAGGGGAACACTGAAGCTTTCTTT
.,TRBV7-2,many,15,TRBJ1-5,CASSLGGNSNQPQHF,TGTGCCAGCAGCTTAGGGGGAAATAGCAATCAGCCCCAGCATTTT
TRBD2,TRBV7-3,.,15,TRBJ2-1,CASSSGLAGAPLQFF,TGTGCCAGCAGTTCAGGACTAGCGGGGGCGCCACTACAGTTCTTC
.,TRBV7-2,many,14,TRBJ1-2,CASSLAVIGLGYTF,TGTGCCAGCAGCTTAGCGGTAATAGGGCTAGGCTACACCTTC
.,TRBV10-1,.,17,TRBJ1-5,CASRGLGGPHRGQPQHF,TGCGCCAGCAGAGGCCTGGGGGGGCCTCATCGAGGGCAGCCCCAGCATTTT
.,TRBV7-2,many,15,TRBJ2-7,CASSLRGAGSYEQYF,TGTGCCAGCAGCTTACGGGGGGCCGGGTCCTACGAGCAGTACTTC